This TCR beta chain was observed in a study of T cells after yellow fever vaccination. V dropped 1 base and J dropped 6; count of bases not matched to a gene: 11. The CDR3 contains 17 residues. Germline loops: CDR1 SGDLS, CDR2 YYNGEE. Making TCR cDNA involved 5'RACE template switching, which added UMIs and a universal primer site. TCRdb re-called the 5' RACE reads with MiXCR, one entry per CDR3 protein. The sample yields more than 200,000 distinct CDR3 sequences, 3.6% seen once. This clonotype was seen many times. Its antigen remains unknown. Points from the study as a whole: Abundant clonotypes (contaminants from the bulk population) could be present in FACS-sorted repertoires.

This sequence was found in a man aged 18-30 years who received the YFV17D yellow fever vaccine. The J gene is TRBJ2-1, the V gene TRBV9, with TRBD2 matching 9 bases. The input for sequencing was PBMCs, taken 15 days after the yellow fever booster vaccination. CDR3 in amino acids: CASSVLIGGGASNEQFF. The DNA of the CDR3 is TGTGCCAGCAGCGTACTAATTGGCGGGGGGGCCTCCAATGAGCAGTTCTTC. The full variable domain, in which reference TRBV9 and TRBJ2-1 provide the parts outside the CDR3, is DSGVTQTPKHLITATGQRVTLRCSPRSGDLSVYWYQQSLDQGLQFLIQYYNGEERAKGNILERFSAQQFPDLHSELNLSSLELGDSALYFCASSVLIGGGASNEQFFGPGTRLTVL.